This TCR beta chain was recorded in a study of T cell repertoires in cytomegalovirus infection. On this clonotype itself: Antigen specificity is unknown.

The CDR3 consists of 17 residues. The V end lost 0 bases, the J end lost 1 base, and 13 bases lay between the germline ends. Per germline, CDR1 SGHRS and CDR2 YFSETQ. From the reads, TCRdb called clonotypes with MiXCR, one entry per CDR3 protein. The table shows fewer than 950,000 distinct CDR3 sequences, with 32% occurring only once. The rearrangement joins TRBV5-1 to TRBJ2-2, with D tentatively TRBD2 (6 bases). Here the sequenced sample was cultured CD8+ T cells from PBMCs, taken from culture after CMV antigen stimulation. This sequence was found in a human donor in good health (CMV status not recorded). Some clones in this sample may be carry-over from other donors' samples. The CDR3 is CASSLAEVAVNTGELFF. The DNA of the CDR3 is TGCGCCAGCAGCTTGGCCGAGGTAGCGGTGAACACCGGGGAGCTGTTTTTT.